This T cell receptor (beta chain) was identified during a study of OX40 agonist ivuxolimab in advanced cancers. The wider study: Patients achieving partial responses numbered three: one hepatocellular carcinoma case and two cutaneous melanoma cases.

Measured with immunoSEQ multiplex PCR; TCRdb has only the in-frame clones, and not every one. The table has around 56,000 clones, approximately 83% seen once. The CDR3 has 13 residues. Germline loops: CDR1 MNHEY, CDR2 SVGAGI. V lost 6 bases and J 5 bases, leaving 10 bases between the germline ends. The source of this sequence is an adult with an advanced solid tumor such as melanoma, head and neck, liver or kidney cancer. Here the sequenced sample was CD4+ or CD8+ T cells sorted from blood, taken in a trial of the OX40 agonist ivuxolimab. The chain recombines TRBV6-5 with TRBJ2-2; D is ambiguous. In DNA form, the CDR3 reads TGTGCCAGCAGCCACTCCATTACCGGGGAGCTGTTTTTT. This sequence encodes CASSHSITGELFF.